These T cell receptor beta chains were read from a single sample in a study of T-cell reconstitution after alpha-beta-depleted transplantation in children. Each CDR3 protein is one row after TCRdb ran MiXCR on the PCR reads. The repertoire holds about 460,000 distinct CDR3 sequences, with approximately 12% as singletons. The sample consisted of PBMCs from the stem cell graft donor, taken from the stem cell graft. These receptors all stem from a human donor who donated a stem cell graft to a child with combined immunodeficiency. The CDR3 runs from the conserved cysteine through the conserved F or W. Fields, in order: D gene, V gene, J gene, clone size, CDR3 DNA, CDR3 protein. The D gene is left open where the match is weak. Not all rows give a size; the values are once, few, many and, for expanded clones, a class.

.	TRBV11-1	TRBJ1-2	few	TGTGCCAGCAGCAACCCCGGGCAAAGGGCTTTTGAATCCGACTATGGCTACACCTTC	CASSNPGQRAFESDYGYTF
.	TRBV12-3/TRBV12-4	TRBJ2-1	many	TGTGCCACCGCTCAGGGATACAATGAGCAGTTCTTC	CATAQGYNEQFF
TRBD2	TRBV12-3/TRBV12-4	TRBJ2-7	many	TGTGCCAGCAGTCCCGGACTAGCGGACTACGAGCAGTACTTC	CASSPGLADYEQYF
.	TRBV18	TRBJ2-3	.	TGTGCCAGCTCACCACGTCAGGGGCTGGGCACAGATACGCAGTATTTT	CASSPRQGLGTDTQYF
.	TRBV29-1	TRBJ1-1	.	TGCAGCGTTGAGACAGCGAAGAACACTGAAGCTTTCTTT	CSVETAKNTEAFF
TRBD1	TRBV20-1	TRBJ1-1	.	TGCAGTGCTAGTGGGGACAGGGGAAACACTGTAGCTTTCTTT	CSASGDRGNTVAFF
.	TRBV20-1	TRBJ2-1	few	TGCAGTGCGTTCGGGGCGGCTCCAAACAATGAGCAGTTCTTC	CSAFGAAPNNEQFF
.	TRBV5-1	TRBJ2-1	few	TGCGCCAGCAGCTTGACGTTGGGTGCTGAGCAGTTCTTC	CASSLTLGAEQFF
.	TRBV4-3	TRBJ2-1	many	TGCGCCAGCAGCCACGAGGCGAGGAATGAGCAGTTCTTC	CASSHEARNEQFF
.	TRBV6-2/TRBV6-3	TRBJ2-5	.	TGTGCCAGCAGGCGACTAGAAGAAGAGACCCAGTACTTC	CASRRLEEETQYF
.	TRBV10-3	TRBJ2-3	few	TGTGCCTTCTCGACCGGGGGCGAAACAGATACGCAGTATTTT	CAFSTGGETDTQYF
TRBD2	TRBV4-1	TRBJ2-1	few	TGCGCCAGCAGCCAAGAAGGGAGGGCTCCGTTCTTC	CASSQEGRAPFF
TRBD2	TRBV30	TRBJ2-1	.	TGTGCCTGGAGCGTTAGGACTAGCGGACTTGACAGTGAGCAGTTCTTC	CAWSVRTSGLDSEQFF
.	TRBV24-1	TRBJ2-3	few	TGTGCCACCAGGACAGGAAACACAGATACGCAGTATTTT	CATRTGNTDTQYF
.	TRBV11-2	TRBJ1-5	.	TGTGCCAGCAGCCCTGAGGCCCCCGGTAGTTATAGCAATCAGCCCCAGCATTTT	CASSPEAPGSYSNQPQHF
TRBD1	TRBV24-1	TRBJ1-2	few	TGTGCCACCAGTGAGCGGGACAGCTCTGGTGGCTACACCTTC	CATSERDSSGGYTF
.	TRBV5-4	TRBJ2-3	.	TGTGCCAGCAGGAAAGGGGGAGGGCCCGGGGCAGATACGCAGTATTTT	CASRKGGGPGADTQYF
TRBD1	TRBV2	TRBJ2-1	many	TGTGCCAGCAGAAACAGGGGCGCCTACAATGAGCAGTTCTTC	CASRNRGAYNEQFF
.	TRBV5-1	TRBJ1-2	few	TGCGCCAGCAGCTTAGAGCAACAGGAGGGCGGCTACACCTTC	CASSLEQQEGGYTF
TRBD2	TRBV4-2	TRBJ2-3	.	TGTGCCAGCAGCCAAGAATGGCTAGCGGGGGTACATACGCAGTATTTT	CASSQEWLAGVHTQYF
TRBD1	TRBV28	TRBJ2-7	.	TGTGCCAGCAGTGTTCTAACAGGGGGATCCTACGAGCAGTACTTC	CASSVLTGGSYEQYF
.	TRBV28	TRBJ2-5	.	TGTGCCAGCAGTTTAAGGCAGGGGAATGGACAAGAGACCCAGTACTTC	CASSLRQGNGQETQYF
.	TRBV12-3/TRBV12-4	TRBJ2-3	.	TGTGCCAGCACTCTGCAGGATACGCAGTATTTT	CASTLQDTQYF
TRBD2	TRBV20-1	TRBJ2-1	few	TGCAGTGCTACTAAAGGACTAGAGGACTTCAATGAGCAGTTCTTC	CSATKGLEDFNEQFF
.	TRBV5-1	TRBJ2-1	few	TGCGCCAGCAGCTTAGGCCGGAGCAATGAGCAGTTCTTC	CASSLGRSNEQFF
.	TRBV10-3	TRBJ2-1	few	TGTGCCATCAGTGAGGTGGGTCTCGGCAATGAGCAGTTCTTC	CAISEVGLGNEQFF
TRBD1	TRBV5-1	TRBJ2-7	many	TGCGCCAGCAGCACCAGACAGGGAATCGACGAGCAGTACTTC	CASSTRQGIDEQYF
.	TRBV6-1	TRBJ2-5	.	TGTGCCAGCAGTCCTAGGGCAGGGGGGGAAGAGACCCAGTACTTC	CASSPRAGGEETQYF
.	TRBV20-1	TRBJ2-7	.	TGCAGTGCTAGGCCCTCTGGGGAACCCTACGAGCAGTACTTC	CSARPSGEPYEQYF
TRBD1	TRBV25-1	TRBJ2-5	.	TGTGCCAGCAGTGAACCTGACAGGGATGTCTGTGCGTTCCATCAACACCAAGAGACCCAGTACTTC	CASSEPDRDVCAFHQHQETQYF
.	TRBV19	TRBJ1-2	few	TGTGCCAGTAGTATGTCTGGCGGGTATGGCTACACCTTC	CASSMSGGYGYTF
.	TRBV29-1	TRBJ2-5	few	TGCAGCGTGAGGGTTGAGGAGACCCAGTACTTC	CSVRVEETQYF
.	TRBV14	TRBJ1-2	.	TGTGCCAGCAGCCAGACGTACGGGAGCTACACCTTC	CASSQTYGSYTF
TRBD2	TRBV7-2	TRBJ2-3	.	TGTGCCAGCAGCTTAAGCTATAGCGGGGGGGAGGCGTATACGCAGTATTTT	CASSLSYSGGEAYTQYF
TRBD2	TRBV12-3/TRBV12-4	TRBJ2-1	few	TGTGCCAGCACCGAAACTAGCGCCCCTAAACAGTTCTTC	CASTETSAPKQFF
TRBD2	TRBV18	TRBJ2-1	.	TGTGCCAGCTCACCCAAACCGGGACTAGCGGGAGGGCCCTACAATGAGCAGTTCTTC	CASSPKPGLAGGPYNEQFF
.	TRBV29-1	TRBJ2-4	.	TGCAGCGTTGCTTGGCGGTCTAACTTAAACATTCAGTACTTC	CSVAWRSNLNIQYF
TRBD1	TRBV5-5	TRBJ2-5	.	TGTGCCAGCAGCAACCGGGACAGGGGTCAAGAGACCCAGTACTTC	CASSNRDRGQETQYF
TRBD2	TRBV15	TRBJ2-3	.	TGTGCCACCAGCGGAGGACTAGCGGAGTCAGATACGCAGTATTTT	CATSGGLAESDTQYF
TRBD1	TRBV5-1	TRBJ2-4	.	TGCGCCAGCAGCTCAGCTAGGACAGGGGGCGTAAACATTCAGTACTTC	CASSSARTGGVNIQYF
TRBD2	TRBV7-9	TRBJ2-1	.	TGTGCCAGCACCTTTGGGACTAGCGGTGGGGATGAGCAGTTCTTC	CASTFGTSGGDEQFF
.	TRBV21-1	TRBJ2-5	few	TGTGCCAGCAGCAAACTAAGAAGTAAGCGAGAGACCCAGTACTTC	CASSKLRSKRETQYF
.	TRBV14	TRBJ1-1	.	TGTGCCAGCAGCCAACTGACAGGCACTTTCACTGAAGCTTTCTTT	CASSQLTGTFTEAFF
.	TRBV5-1	TRBJ2-7	many	TGCGCCAGCAGCTTCCGGGTCGACGAGCAGTACTTC	CASSFRVDEQYF
.	TRBV7-8	TRBJ2-1	.	TGTGCCAGCAGCTTCGACTTGAAGGGTGAGCAGTTCTTC	CASSFDLKGEQFF
.	TRBV7-9	TRBJ2-2	few	TGTGCCAGCAGCTCTCAAGTACCGGCGAACACCGGGGAGCTGTTTTTT	CASSSQVPANTGELFF
TRBD2	TRBV12-3/TRBV12-4	TRBJ2-2	few	TGTGCCAGCAGCCTCCTAGCGGGAGCCAGCGGTTCGAACACCGGGGAGCTGTTTTTT	CASSLLAGASGSNTGELFF
TRBD2	TRBV12-3/TRBV12-4	TRBJ2-1	.	TGTGCCAGCAGTATTCTAGCGGGGGGAATCCCCTCCTACAATGAGCAGTTTTTC	CASSILAGGIPSYNEQFF
.	TRBV5-1	TRBJ2-5	many	TGCGCCAGCAGCTCTGACAGATTGACCCAGTACTTC	CASSSDRLTQYF
.	TRBV29-1	TRBJ2-5	few	TGCAGCGTCACCGGACTGGGACAAGAGACCCAGTACTTC	CSVTGLGQETQYF